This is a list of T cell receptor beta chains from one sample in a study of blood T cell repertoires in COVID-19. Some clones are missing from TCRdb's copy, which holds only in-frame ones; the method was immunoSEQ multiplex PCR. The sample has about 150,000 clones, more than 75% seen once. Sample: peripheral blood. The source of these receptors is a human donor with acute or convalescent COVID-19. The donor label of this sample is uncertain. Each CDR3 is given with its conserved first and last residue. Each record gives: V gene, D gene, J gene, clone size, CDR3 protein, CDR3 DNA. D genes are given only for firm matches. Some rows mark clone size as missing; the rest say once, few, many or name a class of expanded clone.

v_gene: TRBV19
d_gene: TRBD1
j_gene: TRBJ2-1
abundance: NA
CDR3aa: CASSTQTGAGINEQFF
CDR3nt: TGTGCCAGTAGTACCCAGACAGGGGCAGGGATCAATGAGCAGTTCTTC

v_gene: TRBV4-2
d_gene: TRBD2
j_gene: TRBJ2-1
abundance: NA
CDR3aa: CASSAGLAGDNEQFF
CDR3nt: TGTGCCAGCAGCGCAGGACTAGCGGGAGACAATGAGCAGTTCTTC

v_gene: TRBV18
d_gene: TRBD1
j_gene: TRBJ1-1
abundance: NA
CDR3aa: CASSPLGQAHTEAFF
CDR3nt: TGTGCCAGCTCACCCTTGGGACAGGCCCACACTGAAGCTTTCTTT

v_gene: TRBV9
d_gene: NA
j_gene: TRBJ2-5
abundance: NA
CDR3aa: CASSVEGVGETQYF
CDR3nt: TGTGCCAGCAGCGTAGAGGGGGTAGGAGAGACCCAGTACTTC

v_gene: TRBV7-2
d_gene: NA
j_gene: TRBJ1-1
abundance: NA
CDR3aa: CASRYTSGVNTEAFF
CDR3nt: TGTGCCAGCAGGTACACCTCCGGGGTGAACACTGAAGCTTTCTTT

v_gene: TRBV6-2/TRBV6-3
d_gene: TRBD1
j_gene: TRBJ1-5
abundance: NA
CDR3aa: CASSYPGTASNQPQHF
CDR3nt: TGTGCCAGCAGTTACCCAGGGACAGCCAGCAATCAGCCCCAGCATTTT

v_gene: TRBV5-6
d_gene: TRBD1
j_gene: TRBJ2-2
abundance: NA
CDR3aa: CASSLVGQANTGELFF
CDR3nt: TGTGCCAGCAGCTTGGTGGGACAGGCGAACACCGGGGAGCTGTTTTTT

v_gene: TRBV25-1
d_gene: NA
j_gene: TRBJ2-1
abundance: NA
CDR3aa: CASSDDLSRDNNEQFF
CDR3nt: TGTGCCAGCAGTGATGACCTCTCCCGGGATAACAATGAGCAGTTCTTC

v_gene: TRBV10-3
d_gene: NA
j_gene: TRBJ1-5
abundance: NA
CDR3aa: CAIATSSNQPQHF
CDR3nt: TGTGCCATCGCCACAAGTAGCAATCAGCCCCAGCATTTT

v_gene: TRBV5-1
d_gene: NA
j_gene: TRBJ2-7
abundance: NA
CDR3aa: CASSLGRAGLPNEQYF
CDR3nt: TGCGCCAGCAGCTTGGGACGGGCGGGGCTACCAAACGAGCAGTACTTC

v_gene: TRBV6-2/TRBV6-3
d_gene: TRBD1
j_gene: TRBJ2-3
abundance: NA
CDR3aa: CASSFSGGLADTQYF
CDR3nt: TGTGCCAGCAGTTTCTCAGGGGGCTTGGCAGATACGCAGTATTTT

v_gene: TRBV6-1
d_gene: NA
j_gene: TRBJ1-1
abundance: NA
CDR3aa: CASSEAAGTGAEAFF
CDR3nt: TGTGCCAGCAGTGAAGCGGCAGGAACCGGGGCTGAAGCTTTCTTT

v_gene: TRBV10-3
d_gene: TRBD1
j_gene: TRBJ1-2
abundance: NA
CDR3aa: CATVQGADYGYTF
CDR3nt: TGTGCCACCGTACAGGGGGCGGACTATGGCTACACCTTC

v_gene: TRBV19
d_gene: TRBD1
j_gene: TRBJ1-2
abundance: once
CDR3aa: CASTRDSNYGYTF
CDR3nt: TGTGCCAGTACAAGGGACAGCAACTATGGCTACACCTTC

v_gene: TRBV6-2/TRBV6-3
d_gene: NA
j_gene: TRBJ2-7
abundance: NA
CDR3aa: CASSLGLWGVYEQYF
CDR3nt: TGTGCCAGCAGTCTGGGTTTGTGGGGGGTCTACGAGCAGTACTTC

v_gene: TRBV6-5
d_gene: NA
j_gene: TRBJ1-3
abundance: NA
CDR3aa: CASRDSSGNTIYF
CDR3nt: TGTGCCAGCAGGGACAGCTCTGGAAACACCATATATTTT

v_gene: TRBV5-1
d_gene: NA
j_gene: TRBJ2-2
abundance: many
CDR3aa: CASSVVSAVRTGELFF
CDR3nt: TGCGCCAGCAGCGTGGTCTCGGCAGTCAGGACCGGGGAGCTGTTTTTT

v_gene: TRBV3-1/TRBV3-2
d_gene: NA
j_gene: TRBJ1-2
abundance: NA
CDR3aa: CASSQPRQTISLRANYGYTF
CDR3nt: TGTGCCAGCAGCCAACCCCGACAGACCATATCACTTAGGGCTAACTATGGCTACACCTTC

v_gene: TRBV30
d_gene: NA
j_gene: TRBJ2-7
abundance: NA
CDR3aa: CAFLRTYEQYF
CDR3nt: TGTGCCTTCCTGAGGACCTACGAGCAGTACTTC

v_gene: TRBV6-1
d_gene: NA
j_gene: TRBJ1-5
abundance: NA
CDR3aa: CASSEGSGDYSNQPQHF
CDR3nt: TGTGCCAGCAGTGAAGGGTCTGGAGACTATAGCAATCAGCCCCAGCATTTT

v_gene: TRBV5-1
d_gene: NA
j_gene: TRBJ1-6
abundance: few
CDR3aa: CASSPTINNSPLHF
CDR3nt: TGCGCCAGCAGCCCAACAATAAATAATTCACCCCTCCACTTT

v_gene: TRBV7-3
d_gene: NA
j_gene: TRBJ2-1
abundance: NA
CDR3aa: CASSQQAGDNEQFF
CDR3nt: TGTGCCAGCAGCCAACAGGCAGGGGACAATGAGCAGTTCTTC

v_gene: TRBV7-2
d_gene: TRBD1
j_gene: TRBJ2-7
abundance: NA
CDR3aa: CASSHRQGAYEQYF
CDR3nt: TGTGCCAGCAGCCATCGACAGGGGGCCTACGAGCAGTACTTC

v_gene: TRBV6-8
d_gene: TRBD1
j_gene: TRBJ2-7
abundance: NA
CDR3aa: CASSSSQQDERVYRGFLYEQYF
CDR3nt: TGTGCCAGCAGTTCATCCCAGCAGGACGAGAGGGTCTACAGGGGCTTCCTCTACGAGCAGTACTTC

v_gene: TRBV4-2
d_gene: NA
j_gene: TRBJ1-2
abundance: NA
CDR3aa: CASSPGLDYGYTF
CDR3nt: TGTGCCAGCAGTCCGGGGTTGGACTATGGCTACACCTTC

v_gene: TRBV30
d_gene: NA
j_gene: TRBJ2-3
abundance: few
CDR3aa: CAWSVPADSTDTQYF
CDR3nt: TGTGCCTGGAGTGTACCCGCGGATAGCACAGATACGCAGTATTTT

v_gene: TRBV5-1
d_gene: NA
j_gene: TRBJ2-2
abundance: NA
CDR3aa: CASSFGDFPGELFF
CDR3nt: TGCGCCAGCAGCTTCGGGGACTTTCCCGGGGAGCTGTTTTTT

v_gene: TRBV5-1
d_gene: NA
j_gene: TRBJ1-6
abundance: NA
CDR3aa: CASSPTAGSNSPLHF
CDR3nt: TGCGCCAGCAGCCCCACGGCGGGCAGTAATTCACCCCTCCACTTT

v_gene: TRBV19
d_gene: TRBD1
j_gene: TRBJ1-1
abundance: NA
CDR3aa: CASSGTGRNTEAFF
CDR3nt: TGTGCCAGTAGTGGGACAGGGAGGAACACTGAAGCTTTCTTT

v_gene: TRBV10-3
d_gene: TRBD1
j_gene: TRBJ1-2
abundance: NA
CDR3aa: CAISETGQHYGYTF
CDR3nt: TGTGCCATCAGTGAGACGGGACAGCACTATGGCTACACCTTC

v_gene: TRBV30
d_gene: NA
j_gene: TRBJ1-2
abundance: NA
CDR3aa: CAWTGSGDPNPPYGYTF
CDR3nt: TGTGCCTGGACGGGCAGCGGCGACCCCAACCCCCCTTATGGCTACACCTTC

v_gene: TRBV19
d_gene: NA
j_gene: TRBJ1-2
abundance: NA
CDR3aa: CASKGSRGYTF
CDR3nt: TGTGCCAGTAAGGGGTCTCGTGGCTACACCTTC

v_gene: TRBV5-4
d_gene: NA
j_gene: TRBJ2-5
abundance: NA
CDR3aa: CASSLDTYNQETQYF
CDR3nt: TGTGCCAGCAGCTTGGACACGTATAACCAAGAGACCCAGTACTTC

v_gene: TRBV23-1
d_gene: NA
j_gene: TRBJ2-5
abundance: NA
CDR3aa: CASGTLDSETQYF
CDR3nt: TGCGCCAGCGGAACCTTGGACTCTGAGACCCAGTACTTC

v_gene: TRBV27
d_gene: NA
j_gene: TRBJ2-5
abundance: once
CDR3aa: CASSPWGEETQYF
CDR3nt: TGTGCCAGCAGTCCTTGGGGGGAAGAGACCCAGTACTTC